This T cell receptor (beta chain) was recorded in a study of T cell responses to AZD1222 COVID-19 vaccine. Overall study findings and caveats: Mostly white British, mostly female donors; authors suggested clonal diversity may be underestimated. Baseline seropositivity occurred in only a handful of AZD1222 recipients.

TCRdb's table, derived via immunoSEQ multiplex PCR, lists solely in-frame clones and lacks some. This table holds under 170,000 clones, less than 95% found once. Details on this clone: Antigen: not known.

The germline V and J ends were trimmed by 6 bases and 3 bases, with 14 bases remaining between them. Germline V lookup: CDR1 MGHRA, CDR2 YSYEKL. There are 14 residues in the CDR3. The clonotype originates from an adult in good health. The chain has TRBV4-1 and TRBJ1-2; D gene ambiguous. The sample in question was peripheral blood, obtained on day 0 of AZD1222 vaccination. The CDR3 DNA sequence: TGCGCCAGCAGTGGAGGGATGGGAGACTATGGCTACACCTTC. It yields the protein CASSGGMGDYGYTF.